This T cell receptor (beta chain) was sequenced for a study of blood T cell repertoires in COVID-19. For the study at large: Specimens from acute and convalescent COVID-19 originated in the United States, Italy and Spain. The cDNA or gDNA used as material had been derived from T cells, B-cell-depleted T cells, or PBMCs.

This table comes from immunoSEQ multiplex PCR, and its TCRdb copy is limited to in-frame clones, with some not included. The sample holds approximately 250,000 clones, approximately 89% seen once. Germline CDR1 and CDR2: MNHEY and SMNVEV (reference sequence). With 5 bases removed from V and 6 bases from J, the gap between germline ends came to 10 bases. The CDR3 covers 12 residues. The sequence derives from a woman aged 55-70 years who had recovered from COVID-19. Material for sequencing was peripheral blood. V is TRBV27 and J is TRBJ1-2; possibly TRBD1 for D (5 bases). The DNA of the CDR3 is TGTGCCAGCAGTCCAGGGACTAATGGCTACACCTTC. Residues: CASSPGTNGYTF.